This record concerns one T cell receptor (beta chain) sequence. Its specificity is unknown. J gave up 8 bases and V 1 base, and 14 bases lay outside the gene matches. Germline CDR1 is GTSNPN and CDR2 is SVGIG (reference sequence). The CDR3 is made up of 16 amino acids. The data were produced by immunoSEQ multiplex PCR, yet TCRdb's version contains in-frame clones alone and is incomplete. Of tens of thousands of clones listed, around 97% are singletons. This sample is drawn from a study of siplizumab effects on memory and regulatory T cells. General study results and limits: Naive T cells were seemingly more diverse than memory cells, and major contributions to the alloresponse seemed to be made by them. Assignment to unstimulated subsets succeeded for only a minor fraction of the alloreactive clones. No functional test confirmed suppression by proliferating siplizumab-culture Tregs. Where siplizumab was present, mappable alloreactive CD4+ clones averaged around 70% Treg-derived, compared with roughly 26% in controls.

The specimen was naive CD8+ T cells sorted from blood. The gene calls are TRBV30 and TRBJ2-3; 8 bases map to TRBD2. The receptor was derived from a human donor in good health. Here the CDR3 DNA reads TGTGCCTGGAGTGGAGAGCGGGAGACCTTTTTAGGTACGCAGTATTTT. Protein: CAWSGERETFLGTQYF.